This passage covers 19 T cell receptor beta chains from one sample sequenced in a study of cytomegalovirus exposure and HLA in healthy donors (dated by TCRdb to about 2017). The library was prepared using the immunoSEQ multiplex PCR assay. For the multiplex PCR, a mixture combining 60 forward primers for TCR Vbeta segments and 13 reverse primers for TCR Jbeta segments was used. Held by TCRdb, this immuneACCESS table contains in-frame sequences only and omits some clones. Under half of the omission traces to an unresolved V gene where checked; the cause of the rest is unknown. This sample gives about 160,000 clones in total; 70% of them show up just once. The top ten clones comprise around 4.6% of the sample. What was sequenced was PBMCs. These receptors all come from a young man in good health and CMV-seropositive.

CDR3 DNA: TGTGCCAGCAGTTTATCCCGTCTAGCGGGCTACGAGCAGTACGTC. Encoded protein: CASSLSRLAGYEQYV. The V gene is TRBV27, the J gene TRBJ2-7; 8 positions match TRBD2. The V segment lost 0 bases and the J segment 3 bases; nucleotides outside the gene matches: 4. The CDR3 length is 15 residues. From germline, CDR1 is MNHEY and CDR2 SMNVEV (reference sequence).

V and J are TRBV7-2 and TRBJ2-3; 15 bases are a match to TRBD2. Trimming at V came to 5 bases and at J to 6 bases, leaving 9 bases not matched to a gene. CDR3 length: 17 amino acids. The germline gives CDR1 SGHTA, CDR2 FQGNSA. CDR3 sequence reads: CASSPGTSGGLRDTQYF. The CDR3 bases are TGTGCCAGCAGCCCAGGGACTAGCGGGGGGCTAAGGGATACGCAGTATTTT.

V usage is TRBV7-9 and J usage is TRBJ1-1, with D unresolved. The ends were cut back, 5 bases at V and 3 bases at J, with 13 bases in the middle. CDR3 length equals 14 residues. Germline loops: CDR1 SEHNR, CDR2 FQNEAQ (reference sequence). CDR3 nucleotide sequence: TGTGCCAGCAGCCCACGGGCGAGGGACACTGAAGCTTTCTTT. Protein: CASSPRARDTEAFF.

The CDR3, as DNA: TGTGCCAGAAGCCTTGACAGGGAGTACAATGAGCAGTTCTTC. As protein: CARSLDREYNEQFF. The rearrangement uses TRBV5-3 and TRBJ2-1; 7 bases match TRBD1. TRBV5-3 is filed as an ORF, its function uncertain. With 4 bases clipped from V and 4 bases from J, the junction kept 5 bases outside the gene matches. The CDR3 runs 14 residues.

The chain employs TRBV7-9 and TRBJ2-1; 15 bases match TRBD2. V lost 9 bases, J lost 8 bases, and 11 bases stayed unmatched. This CDR3 has 16 residues. Looked up from germline, CDR1 is SEHNR and CDR2 is FQNEAQ (reference sequence). Here the CDR3 reads CARSGTSGRPSDEQFF. The CDR3 coding sequence is TGTGCCAGATCCGGGACTAGCGGGAGGCCCTCCGATGAGCAGTTCTTC.

CDR3 nucleotide sequence: TGTGCCAGCAAGGGCAGGGCCCTGCGGGAGACCCAGTACTTC. Protein: CASKGRALRETQYF. The chain recombines TRBV2 with TRBJ2-5; D is perhaps TRBD1 (5 bases). CDR1 and CDR2 (germline): SNHLY, FYNNEI. The CDR3 is 14 residues long. V lost 7 bases to trimming and J lost 5 bases, with 17 bases between them.

Turning to this clone: Other DNA sequences from this sample encode an identical CDR3 as well. The chain uses TRBV15 and TRBJ2-1, with D possibly TRBD2 on 6 matching bases. CDR1 and CDR2 (germline): LNHNV, YYDKDF (reference sequence). The CDR3 spans 15 residues. The V end lost 1 base, the J end lost 4 bases, and 11 bases lay between the germline ends. The CDR3 DNA follows: TGTGCCACCAGCAGAGGTGGGGGGAGTTACAATGAGCAGTTCTTC. Protein product: CATSRGGGSYNEQFF.

The chain carries TRBV4-2 and TRBJ2-5, with D perhaps TRBD2 (6 bases). The CDR3 covers 16 residues. CDR1 and CDR2 (germline): LGHNA, YNFKEQ. V was clipped by 1 base and J by 3 bases, with 15 bases between them. Here the CDR3 DNA reads TGTGCCAGCAGCCAAGGGGGGGAGCGACCCGAAGAGACCCAGTACTTC. Translating gives CASSQGGERPEETQYF.

The rearrangement uses TRBV5-1 and TRBJ2-5; D not resolved. V shed 1 base and J shed 2 bases, with 6 bases lying between them. This CDR3 has 13 residues. Germline CDR1 is SGHRS and CDR2 is YFSETQ. CDR3: CASSLMLQETQYF. The CDR3 DNA follows: TGCGCCAGCAGCTTGATGCTACAAGAGACCCAGTACTTC. Filled out from reference TRBV5-1 and TRBJ2-5, the complete variable domain reads KAGVTQTPRYLIKTRGQQVTLSCSPISGHRSVSWYQQTPGQGLQFLFEYFSETQRNKGNFPGRFSGRQFSNSRSEMNVSTLELGDSALYLCASSLMLQETQYFGPGTRLLVL.

This clone has just a few counts. The rearrangement uses TRBV7-8 and TRBJ2-3; 9 bases line up with TRBD2. Germline CDR1 and CDR2: SGHVS and FQNEAQ. The CDR3 extends over 16 amino acids. V dropped 1 base and J dropped 4; count of bases not matched to a gene: 6. As DNA, the CDR3 is TGTGCCAGCAGCTTAGGGGGCGGGGGGGTCTCAGATACGCAGTATTTT. It encodes CASSLGGGGVSDTQYF.

This clone was recorded a few times. The V call is TRBV19, the J call TRBJ2-2; D is possibly TRBD1 (6 bases). This CDR3 region has 15 residues. Germline CDR1 reads LNHDA; CDR2 reads SQIVND (reference sequence). V was shortened by 6 bases and J by 2 bases, with 13 bases between the two germline ends. The CDR3 region is CASRTGTLNTGELFF. The CDR3 bases are TGTGCCAGTAGAACCGGGACACTTAACACCGGGGAGCTGTTTTTT.

The V gene is TRBV7-9, the J gene TRBJ1-1; 9 nucleotides agree with TRBD1. Trimming cost V 7 bases and J 5 bases; bases outside gene matches: 5. CDR1 is SEHNR, CDR2 FQNEAQ, per germline (reference sequence). The CDR3 is 13 residues long. The CDR3 loop reads CASTRTGETEAFF. CDR3 nucleotides: TGTGCCAGCACGAGGACAGGGGAGACTGAAGCTTTCTTT.

The chain carries TRBV6-1 and TRBJ1-5, with a weak D call TRBD1 (5 bases). The CDR3 is 14 amino acids. V was shortened by 2 bases and J by 5 bases, with 10 bases between the two germline ends. Germline CDR1 is MNHNS and CDR2 is SASEGT. The CDR3 spells CASSERGLDQPQHF. The CDR3 nucleotides are TGTGCCAGCAGTGAAAGGGGTTTAGATCAGCCCCAGCATTTT.

This chain links TRBV27 with TRBJ2-3; D call uncertain. V lost 2 bases, J lost 1 base, and 4 bases lay in between. Germline V gene lookup returns CDR1 MNHEY and CDR2 SMNVEV (reference sequence). This CDR3 contains 13 residues. The CDR3 here is CASSLVGTDTQYF. The CDR3 region has the DNA TGTGCCAGCAGTTTAGTCGGCACAGATACGCAGTATTTT.

This clone was detected only a few times. The chain recombines TRBV7-8 with TRBJ1-1; D is unclear. Trimming shortened V by 3 bases and J by 1 base, and 3 bases separated the two germline ends. The length of the CDR3 is 12 residues. Looked up from germline, CDR1 is SGHVS and CDR2 is FQNEAQ. CDR3 nucleotide sequence: TGTGCCAGCAGCTTCCGGAACACTGAAGCTTTCTTT. It yields the protein CASSFRNTEAFF. The full variable domain, with the rest looked up from reference TRBV7-8 and TRBJ1-1, is GAGVSQSPRYKVAKRGQDVALRCDPISGHVSLFWYQQALGQGPEFLTYFQNEAQLDKSGLPSDRFFAERPEGSVSTLKIQRTQQEDSAVYLCASSFRNTEAFFGQGTRLTVV.

This clone has more than one count but fewer than ten. This chain uses TRBV30 with TRBJ2-2; 12 bases fit TRBD2. V lost 5 bases to trimming and J lost 2 bases; unmatched junction nucleotides: 6. Germline assignment: CDR1 GTSNPN and CDR2 SVGIG (reference sequence). This CDR3 contains 16 residues. CDR3 DNA: TGTGCCTGGGGTGGGGGACTAGCGGGTAACACCGGGGAGCTGTTTTTT. The encoded protein is CAWGGGLAGNTGELFF.

The chain combines TRBV11-2 with TRBJ1-2; no clear D. Germline CDR1 is SGHAT and CDR2 is FQNNGV. The CDR3 consists of 14 residues. Trimming shortened V by 4 bases and J by 4 bases, and 13 bases separated the two germline ends. CDR3 region: CASSSPPEAYGYTF. In DNA form, the CDR3 reads TGTGCCAGCAGCTCGCCCCCTGAGGCCTATGGCTACACCTTC.

This clone was seen only once. At one of its ends the junction is not consistent with the germline gene, which may arise from a read error. This rearrangement joins TRBV5-6 to TRBJ1-4, with TRBD1 matching 8 bases. Looked up from germline, CDR1 is SGHDT and CDR2 is YYEEEE. This CDR3 comprises 15 residues. DNA for the CDR3: TGTGCCAGCAGTCCCGGACAGGGAGATAATGAAAAACTGTCTTTT. Protein sequence: CASSPGQGDNEKLSF.

V and J are TRBV4-2 and TRBJ2-3; perhaps TRBD2 as D (5 bases). This CDR3 has 13 residues. Germline CDR1 LGHNA, CDR2 YNFKEQ. Trimming took off 4 bases at V and 6 bases at J, with 11 bases between the two ends. CDR3 amino acids: CASSPILADTQYF. The CDR3 DNA reads TGTGCCAGCAGCCCGATTTTAGCGGATACGCAGTATTTT.